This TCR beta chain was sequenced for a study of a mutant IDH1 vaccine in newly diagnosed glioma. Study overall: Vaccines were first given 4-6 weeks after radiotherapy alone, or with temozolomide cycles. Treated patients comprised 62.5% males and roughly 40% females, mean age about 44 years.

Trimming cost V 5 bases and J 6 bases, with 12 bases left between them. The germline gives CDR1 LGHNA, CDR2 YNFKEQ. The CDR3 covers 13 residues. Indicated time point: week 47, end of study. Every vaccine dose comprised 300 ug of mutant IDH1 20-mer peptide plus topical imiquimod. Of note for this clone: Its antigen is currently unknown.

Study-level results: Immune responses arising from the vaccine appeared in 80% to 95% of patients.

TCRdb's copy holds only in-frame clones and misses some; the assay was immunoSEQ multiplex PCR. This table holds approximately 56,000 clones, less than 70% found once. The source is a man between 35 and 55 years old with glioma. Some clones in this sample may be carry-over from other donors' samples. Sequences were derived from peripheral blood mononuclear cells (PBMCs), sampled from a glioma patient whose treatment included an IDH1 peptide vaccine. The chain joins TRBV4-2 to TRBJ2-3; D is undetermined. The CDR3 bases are TGTGCCAGCAGCTCGATCCAAGAGGATACGCAGTATTTT. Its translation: CASSSIQEDTQYF.